A single sample gave rise to the 25 T cell receptor beta chains below, sequenced in a study of beta chain features in type 1 diabetes. Isolated RNA was reverse transcribed in full, so expressed TCRB transcripts were sequenced. The assay was immunoSEQ multiplex PCR, and TCRdb's table has in-frame clones only and misses some. The table includes 310,000 or so clones, 9.5% to 12% detected once. The material sequenced was naive CD4+ T cells from blood. The receptors originated from a woman in her 30s in good health.

The rearrangement joins TRBV29-1 to TRBJ2-2; D unclear. This CDR3 contains 17 residues. The germline gives CDR1 SQVTM, CDR2 ANQGSEA. Trimming took 8 bases from V and 2 from J, leaving 24 bases between them. For the CDR3, the DNA is TGCAGCCTCGGCCGACTCCTACGATTACATAACACCGGGGAGCTGTTTTTT. Its translation: CSLGRLLRLHNTGELFF.

The chain recombines TRBV28 with TRBJ1-2, with 8 bases that match TRBD1. CDR3 length: 13 residues. Germline V CDR1 and CDR2: MDHEN, SYDVKM. The V gene end was trimmed by 4 bases and the J gene end by 5 bases; junction bases not matched to a gene: 3. The CDR3 DNA reads as TGTGCCAGCAGTTCAGGGGGCCGATATGGCTACACCTTC. This codes for CASSSGGRYGYTF.

This chain connects TRBV18 to TRBJ1-4; D might be TRBD1 (5 bases). The V and J ends lost 4 bases and 4 bases respectively, with 19 bases between them. From germline, CDR1 is KGHSH and CDR2 LQKENI. This CDR3 comprises 17 residues. The CDR3 is CASSLRDLAGYNEKLFF. In DNA, the CDR3 is TGTGCCAGCTCACTCCGGGACCTCGCGGGATATAATGAAAAACTGTTTTTT.

This clone has just a few counts. The chain employs TRBV5-6 and TRBJ2-1; weak D call: TRBD1 (6 bases). CDR1 is SGHDT, CDR2 YYEEEE, per germline. V lost 5 bases to trimming and J lost 0 bases, with 18 bases between them. The CDR3 length is 17 residues. In DNA form, the CDR3 reads TGTGCCAGCAGTGGGACCCCCGGGACAATCTCCTACAATGAGCAGTTCTTC. Protein: CASSGTPGTISYNEQFF.

The chain uses TRBV7-2 and TRBJ2-3; D gene unclear. Germline V CDR1 and CDR2: SGHTA, FQGNSA. This CDR3 spans 12 amino acids. Trimming removed 1 base from V and 4 bases from J, with 3 bases in between. In DNA form, the CDR3 reads TGTGCCAGCAGCTTAGTCGCAGATACGCAGTATTTT. This gives the protein CASSLVADTQYF.

The chain couples TRBV14 to TRBJ2-1; D ambiguous. Trimming left V 4 bases short and J 0 bases short, with 28 bases between. Germline CDR1 reads SGHDN; CDR2 reads FVKESK. The CDR3 runs to 21 residues. This CDR3 reads CASSRHGISWSPVGSYNEQFF. CDR3 in DNA: TGTGCCAGCAGCCGACACGGTATTTCGTGGTCCCCTGTGGGCTCCTACAATGAGCAGTTCTTC.

The chain carries TRBV30 and TRBJ1-3; D perhaps matches TRBD1 (6 bases). Per the germline V gene, CDR1 is GTSNPN and CDR2 is SVGIG (reference sequence). The CDR3 runs 11 residues. The V end was cut by 5 bases, the J end by 4 bases, with 6 bases between. The CDR3 reads CAWGQGNTIYF. The DNA for the CDR3 is TGTGCCTGGGGACAGGGAAACACCATATATTTT.

The rearrangement joins TRBV18 to TRBJ1-4, with 7 bases that match TRBD1. This CDR3 has 15 amino acids. The germline gives CDR1 KGHSH, CDR2 LQKENI. V trimming: 1 base; J trimming: 7 bases; junction bases outside the gene matches: 6. CDR3 sequence reads: CASSPRPGGGEKLFF. CDR3 DNA sequence: TGTGCCAGCTCACCACGGCCAGGGGGTGGTGAAAAACTGTTTTTT.

This chain connects TRBV19 to TRBJ2-7, with 7 bases lining up with TRBD1. This CDR3 contains 14 residues. CDR1 is LNHDA and CDR2 is SQIVND in the germline V gene (reference sequence). The V gene end was trimmed by 5 bases and the J gene end by 3 bases; junction bases not matched to a gene: 7. CDR3: CASSPRTGNYEQYF. The CDR3 DNA reads TGTGCCAGTAGTCCCCGGACAGGCAACTACGAGCAGTACTTC.

The V and J genes are TRBV27 and TRBJ1-2, with 10 bases identical to TRBD1. Losses at the gene ends were 5 bases for V and 4 bases for J; bases not matched to a gene: 4. The germline CDR1 and CDR2 sequences are MNHEY and SMNVEV (reference sequence). This CDR3 is 14 amino acids long. This CDR3 is CASSTGTGAYGYTF. The CDR3 region has the DNA TGTGCCAGCAGTACCGGGACAGGGGCCTATGGCTACACCTTC.

The chain carries TRBV27 and TRBJ2-5; 12 bases align to TRBD2. The V and J ends lost 3 bases and 5 bases, in that order; junction bases with no gene match: 4. The CDR3 is made up of 15 amino acids. Looked up from germline, CDR1 is MNHEY and CDR2 is SMNVEV (reference sequence). The CDR3 here is CASSFLAGGYETQYF. As DNA, the CDR3 is TGTGCCAGCAGTTTCCTAGCGGGAGGGTATGAGACCCAGTACTTC.

The CDR3 nucleotides read TGTGCCAGCAGCCTAGGACAGGGGAGGACTGAAGCTTTCTTT. This sequence encodes CASSLGQGRTEAFF. V gene TRBV7-2 combines with J gene TRBJ1-1, with 9 bases lining up with TRBD1. This CDR3 spans 14 amino acids. The V and J ends lost 5 bases and 5 bases, in that order; junction bases with no gene match: 6. Germline loops: CDR1 SGHTA, CDR2 FQGNSA.

This clone was found a few times. This chain uses TRBV6-5 with TRBJ1-2, with 7 nucleotides matching TRBD1. The J segment lost 9 bases and the V segment lost 5 bases, leaving 12 bases of the junction unmatched. CDR3 size: 14 residues. Germline CDR1 MNHEY, CDR2 SVGAGI. The CDR3 loop is CASSERGTEGSYTF. The DNA of the CDR3 is TGTGCCAGCAGTGAGCGGGGGACAGAAGGGAGCTACACCTTC.

The rearrangement links TRBV7-2 to TRBJ2-7; the D gene is possibly TRBD2 (6 bases). Deletions cut 0 bases from V and 3 bases from J, with 12 bases between. The CDR3 is 15 amino acids. In germline, CDR1 is SGHTA, CDR2 FQGNSA. The CDR3 reads CASSLAGEVFYEQYF. The CDR3 nucleotides read TGTGCCAGCAGCTTAGCCGGGGAGGTGTTCTACGAGCAGTACTTC.

This clone was counted a few times. The chain couples TRBV28 to TRBJ2-1; the D gene is possibly TRBD2 (6 bases). Trimming cost V 6 bases and J 11 bases, with 11 bases left between them. Germline CDR1 and CDR2: MDHEN and SYDVKM. The CDR3 consists of 11 residues. The CDR3 protein is CASSLGTQQFF. CDR3 nucleotide sequence: TGTGCCAGCAGCCTCGGGACTCAGCAGTTCTTC.

This clone was counted only a few times. The chain links TRBV5-1 to TRBJ1-4; 9 bases align to TRBD1. CDR1 and CDR2 (germline): SGHRS, YFSETQ. This CDR3 is built from 18 residues. V lost 0 bases and J lost 0; bases outside the gene matches: 6. CDR3 sequence: CASSLDRGHGATNEKLFF. CDR3 bases: TGCGCCAGCAGCTTGGACAGGGGGCACGGGGCAACTAATGAAAAACTGTTTTTT.

This clone was counted between two and nine times. This chain joins TRBV9 and TRBJ2-3, with TRBD2 matching over 10 bases. V lost 7 bases, J lost 1 base, and 6 bases stayed unmatched. The CDR3 extends over 15 amino acids. The germline CDR1 and CDR2 sequences are SGDLS and YYNGEE. In DNA, the CDR3 is TGTGCCAGCTCTCTTGGACTAGCGGGCACAGATACGCAGTATTTT. Its translation is CASSLGLAGTDTQYF.

This clone was seen only once. This chain connects TRBV7-6 to TRBJ2-7; D is perhaps TRBD2 (5 bases). This CDR3 has 14 residues. The V gene's germline CDR1 is SGHVS and CDR2 FNYEAQ. V was cut by 6 bases and J by 0 bases, with 12 bases left in between. CDR3 sequence reads: CASSSTTTSYEQYF. Here the CDR3 DNA reads TGTGCCAGCAGTTCGACTACTACCTCCTACGAGCAGTACTTC.

In this sample, this clone turned up a few times. The rearrangement joins TRBV4-1 to TRBJ2-3; 9 nucleotides match TRBD2. This CDR3 is 15 amino acids long. Germline loops: CDR1 MGHRA, CDR2 YSYEKL. The V segment lost 4 bases and the J segment 0 bases; nucleotides outside the gene matches: 2. In DNA form, the CDR3 reads TGCGCCAGCAGCCCGCTAGCGGGGAGCACAGATACGCAGTATTTT. Its protein product is CASSPLAGSTDTQYF.

This chain uses TRBV28 with TRBJ2-1; D is unresolved. This CDR3 region has 16 residues. Trimming stripped 1 base from V and 2 bases from J, with 12 bases between. Germline lookup yields CDR1 MDHEN and CDR2 SYDVKM. Written as DNA, the CDR3 is TGTGCCAGCAGTTTATCGGGTAAACTTACCTACAATGAGCAGTTCTTC. Translation: CASSLSGKLTYNEQFF.

In its sample, this clone was seen a few times. The V gene is TRBV27, the J gene TRBJ2-7, with D possibly being TRBD2 (6 bases). Germline CDR1 is MNHEY and CDR2 is SMNVEV (reference sequence). V lost 3 bases, J lost 5 bases, and 14 bases lay in between. The CDR3 is 14 residues long. The CDR3 spells CASSLFVGSHEQYF. The CDR3, as DNA: TGTGCCAGCAGTTTGTTCGTCGGGAGCCACGAGCAGTACTTC.

This clone was found a few times. CDR3 sequence reads: CASSPGSPGANVLTF. DNA of the CDR3: TGTGCCAGCAGCCCCGGTTCGCCTGGGGCCAACGTCCTGACTTTC. The V call is TRBV7-3, the J call TRBJ2-6, with D unclear. In germline, CDR1 is SGHTA, CDR2 FQGTGA. Trimming removed 5 bases at V and 2 bases at J, with 10 bases between. The CDR3 extends over 15 amino acids.

This clone was counted a few times. This rearrangement joins TRBV30 to TRBJ1-5; D is perhaps TRBD1 (5 bases). Germline V lookup: CDR1 GTSNPN, CDR2 SVGIG (reference sequence). The CDR3 is 15 residues long. Trimming shortened V by 0 bases and J by 0 bases, and 9 bases separated the two germline ends. The CDR3, as DNA: TGTGCCTGGAGTGTAGGGGATTATAGCAATCAGCCCCAGCATTTT. This translates into CAWSVGDYSNQPQHF.

There are a few counts of this clone. The J gene is TRBJ2-7, the V gene TRBV30; 7 bases map to TRBD1. This CDR3 has 14 amino acids. J gave up 4 bases and V 4 bases, and 10 bases lay outside the gene matches. CDR1 is GTSNPN and CDR2 is SVGIG in the germline V gene (reference sequence). CDR3 DNA: TGTGCCTGGACAAGGGGGCGCGAGACATACGAGCAGTACTTC. This sequence encodes CAWTRGRETYEQYF.

The J gene is TRBJ1-1, the V gene TRBV5-4, with 8 bases matching TRBD1. The ends lost 1 base at V and 5 bases at J; junction bases unmatched: 7. The CDR3 is 15 amino acids. Germline V gene lookup returns CDR1 SGHNT and CDR2 YYREEE (reference sequence). The DNA of the CDR3 is TGTGCCAGCAGCTTGCCCGCCAGGGGGCAGACTGAAGCTTTCTTT. This encodes CASSLPARGQTEAFF.